This entry lists 2 T cell receptor beta chains sequenced from one sample in a study of T cell responses to AZD1222 COVID-19 vaccine. The table came from immunoSEQ multiplex PCR; TCRdb's copy has only in-frame clones and leaves some out. The data show about 110,000 clones, roughly 87% seen once. The sequencing used peripheral blood, collected 28 days after the second AZD1222 dose. These receptors came from an adult who received the AZD1222 COVID-19 vaccine.

The genes are TRBV19 and TRBJ2-5; 12 bases are shared with TRBD2. The V and J ends lost 3 bases and 5 bases, in that order; junction bases with no gene match: 13. Germline values: CDR1 LNHDA, CDR2 SQIVND (reference sequence). This CDR3 has 18 residues. The CDR3: CASSISASSGGAWETQYF. CDR3 sequence (DNA): TGTGCCAGTAGTATTTCAGCATCTAGCGGGGGGGCGTGGGAGACCCAGTACTTC.

This chain connects TRBV9 to TRBJ2-2; 9 nucleotides match TRBD2. Germline V gene lookup returns CDR1 SGDLS and CDR2 YYNGEE. The CDR3 length is 17 residues. The V segment lost 4 bases and the J segment 4 bases; nucleotides outside the gene matches: 11. The CDR3 bases are TGTGCCAGCAGCCCCCCCGAGGGCGGGGGGGTCACCGGGGAGCTGTTTTTT. Translated: CASSPPEGGGVTGELFF. The whole variable domain, remainder taken from reference TRBV9 and TRBJ2-2, is DSGVTQTPKHLITATGQRVTLRCSPRSGDLSVYWYQQSLDQGLQFLIQYYNGEERAKGNILERFSAQQFPDLHSELNLSSLELGDSALYFCASSPPEGGGVTGELFFGEGSRLTVL.